This T cell receptor (beta chain) was recovered during a study of blood T cell repertoires in COVID-19. Clones were read by immunoSEQ multiplex PCR, and TCRdb kept only the in-frame ones, dropping some. Seen here are 250,000 to 350,000 clones, roughly 90% observed once, and the top ten hold 2% to 3%. The TCR sequence derives from a man in his 60s who had recovered from COVID-19. What was sequenced was PBMCs or T cells enriched from blood (not recorded which).

The CDR3 coding sequence is TGTGCCTGGAGACGGGATCGGCACAATGAGCAGTTCTTC. It codes for CAWRRDRHNEQFF. The chain combines TRBV30 with TRBJ2-1; D perhaps matches TRBD2 (5 bases). V dropped 3 bases and J dropped 5 bases, with 11 bases sitting between them. This CDR3 has 13 amino acids. Germline CDR1 and CDR2: GTSNPN and SVGIG (reference sequence).